This T cell receptor (beta chain) was sequenced in a study of T cells in Graves' hyperthyroidism and ophthalmopathy. This clonotype has at least ten counts. CDR3 length: 12 residues. V lost 2 bases and J lost 10, with 7 bases in between. Germline loops: CDR1 SGDLS, CDR2 YYNGEE. RNA transcripts gave rise to amplified TCR beta CDR3 regions. The HTBI set primed first-round TCR CDR3 RT-PCR. From the multiplex PCR reads, TCRdb called clonotypes with MiXCR, one entry per CDR3 protein. Among hundreds of thousands of distinct CDR3 sequences listed, 11% to 15% were seen once. Thyroid ultrasound and orbital computed tomography, with clinical symptoms and serum thyroxine and TRAb, informed diagnoses.

The sequenced material came from blood. The V gene is TRBV9, the J gene TRBJ1-6; a weak D match, TRBD1 (5 bases). The receptor was isolated from a woman aged 30 to 39 with Graves' hyperthyroidism that later progressed to Graves' ophthalmopathy. The CDR3 region is CASSVGGSPLHF. The DNA for the CDR3 is TGTGCCAGCAGCGTTGGGGGGTCACCCCTCCACTTT.